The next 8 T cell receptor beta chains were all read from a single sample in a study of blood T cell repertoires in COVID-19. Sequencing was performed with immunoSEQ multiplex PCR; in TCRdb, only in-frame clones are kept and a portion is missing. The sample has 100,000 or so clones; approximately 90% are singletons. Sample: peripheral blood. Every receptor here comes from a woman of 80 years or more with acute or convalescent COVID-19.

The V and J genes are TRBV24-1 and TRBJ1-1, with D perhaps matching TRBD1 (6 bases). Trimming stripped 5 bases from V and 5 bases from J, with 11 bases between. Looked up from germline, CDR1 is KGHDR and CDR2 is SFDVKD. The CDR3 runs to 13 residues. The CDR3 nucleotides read TGTGCCACCAGTGGTACAGGGAGAACTGAAGCTTTCTTT. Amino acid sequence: CATSGTGRTEAFF.

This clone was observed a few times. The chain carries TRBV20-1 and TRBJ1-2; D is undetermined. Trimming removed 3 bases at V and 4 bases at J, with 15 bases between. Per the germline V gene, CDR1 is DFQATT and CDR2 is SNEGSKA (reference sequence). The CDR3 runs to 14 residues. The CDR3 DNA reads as TGCAGTGCTAGTCCTGACCGGGTTATCTATGGCTACACCTTC. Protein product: CSASPDRVIYGYTF.

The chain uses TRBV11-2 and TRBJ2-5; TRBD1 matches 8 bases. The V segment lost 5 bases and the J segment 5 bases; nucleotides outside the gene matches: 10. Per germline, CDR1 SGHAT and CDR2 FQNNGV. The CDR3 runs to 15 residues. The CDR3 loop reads CASSVGQGSAETQYF. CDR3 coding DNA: TGTGCCAGCAGCGTCGGACAGGGCTCGGCGGAGACCCAGTACTTC.

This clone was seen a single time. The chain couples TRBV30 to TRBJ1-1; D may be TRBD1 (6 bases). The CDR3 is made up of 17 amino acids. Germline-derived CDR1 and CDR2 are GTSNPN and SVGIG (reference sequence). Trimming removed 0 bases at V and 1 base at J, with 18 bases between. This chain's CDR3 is CAWSVKRGAKGNTEAFF. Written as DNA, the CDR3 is TGTGCCTGGAGTGTAAAACGGGGGGCTAAAGGGAACACTGAAGCTTTCTTT. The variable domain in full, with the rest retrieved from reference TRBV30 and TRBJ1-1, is SQTIHQWPATLVQPVGSPLSLECTVEGTSNPNLYWYRQAAGRGLQLLFYSVGIGQISSEVPQNLSASRPQDRQFILSSKKLLLSDSGFYLCAWSVKRGAKGNTEAFFGQGTRLTVV.

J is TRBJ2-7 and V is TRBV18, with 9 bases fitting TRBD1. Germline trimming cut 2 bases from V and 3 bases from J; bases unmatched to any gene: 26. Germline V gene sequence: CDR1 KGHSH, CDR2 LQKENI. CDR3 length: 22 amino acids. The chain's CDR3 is CASSPNLLIRDRVELGFYEQYF. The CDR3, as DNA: TGTGCCAGCTCACCAAACTTGCTGATCCGGGACAGGGTAGAATTAGGTTTCTACGAGCAGTACTTC. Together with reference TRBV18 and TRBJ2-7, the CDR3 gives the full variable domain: NAGVMQNPRHLVRRRGQEARLRCSPMKGHSHVYWYRQLPEEGLKFMVYLQKENIIDESGMPKERFSAEFPKEGPSILRIQQVVRGDSAAYFCASSPNLLIRDRVELGFYEQYFGPGTRLTVT.

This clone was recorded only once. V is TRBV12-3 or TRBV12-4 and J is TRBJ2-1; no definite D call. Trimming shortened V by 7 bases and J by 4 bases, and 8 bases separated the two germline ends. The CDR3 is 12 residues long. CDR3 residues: CASTRVYNEQFF. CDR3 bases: TGTGCCAGCACCCGGGTATACAATGAGCAGTTCTTC.

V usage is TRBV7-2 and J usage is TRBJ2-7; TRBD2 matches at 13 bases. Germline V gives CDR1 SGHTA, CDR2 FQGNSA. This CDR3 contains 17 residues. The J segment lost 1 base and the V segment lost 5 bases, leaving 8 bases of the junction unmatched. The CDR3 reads CASSVTSGGAGSYEQYF. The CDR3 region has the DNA TGTGCCAGCAGCGTAACTAGCGGGGGGGCCGGGTCCTACGAGCAGTACTTC.

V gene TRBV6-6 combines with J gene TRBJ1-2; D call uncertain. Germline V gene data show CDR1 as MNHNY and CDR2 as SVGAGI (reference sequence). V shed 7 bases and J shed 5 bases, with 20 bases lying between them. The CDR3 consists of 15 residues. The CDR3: CASTTGITTLYGYTF. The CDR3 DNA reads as TGTGCCAGCACCACGGGGATAACGACCCTTTATGGCTACACCTTC.